The 20 T cell receptor beta chains in this list originate from one sample, sequenced in a study of T cells after yellow fever vaccination. Using its own MiXCR run on the 5' RACE reads, TCRdb lists one record per CDR3 protein. The sample lists 70,000 or so distinct CDR3 sequences; about 7.3% were seen once. The sequencing used CD8+ T cells sorted from PBMCs, collected roughly 10 days after the first yellow fever vaccination. Every receptor here comes from a man aged 18 to 29 who received the YFV17D yellow fever vaccine.

This clonotype was detected ten times or more. CDR3 in DNA: TGCAGTGCGGAGGGGAGTAGAGGAAACACCATATATTTT. The encoded protein is CSAEGSRGNTIYF. This chain uses TRBV20-1 with TRBJ1-3; D perhaps matches TRBD1 (5 bases). From germline, CDR1 is DFQATT and CDR2 SNEGSKA (reference sequence). V was cut by 6 bases and J by 4 bases, with 13 bases left in between. The CDR3 spans 13 residues.

As concerns this clonotype: Just one base apart from a much larger clone, this may be a read error. The chain uses TRBV12-3 or TRBV12-4 and TRBJ2-5, with TRBD2 as a possible D gene (5 bases). Trimming removed 7 bases from V and 3 bases from J, with 15 bases in between. CDR3 size: 14 residues. The CDR3 spells CASTLAWGKETQYF. CDR3 in DNA: TGTGCCAGCACCTTAGCGTGGGGAAAAGAGACCCAGTACTTC.

This clonotype was observed a single time. The chain joins TRBV7-9 to TRBJ2-1; 7 bases map to TRBD1. The germline gives CDR1 SEHNR, CDR2 FQNEAQ (reference sequence). The CDR3 consists of 15 residues. V was clipped by 5 bases and J by 2 bases; unmatched bases: 6. DNA for the CDR3: TGTGCCAGCAGCGAGACGACAGGGACCTACAATGAGCAGTTCTTC. This translates into CASSETTGTYNEQFF.

This clonotype was detected ten times or more. The rearrangement joins TRBV14 to TRBJ1-1; 7 bases align to TRBD1. Germline V lookup: CDR1 SGHDN, CDR2 FVKESK. V lost 4 bases and J lost 7; bases outside the gene matches: 12. The CDR3 runs 15 residues. The CDR3 DNA follows: TGTGCCAGCAGCCTAGGAGGGGGCTTAGCCCGTGAAGCTTTCTTT. It translates to CASSLGGGLAREAFF. Together with reference TRBV14 and TRBJ1-1, the CDR3 gives the full variable domain: EAGVTQFPSHSVIEKGQTVTLRCDPISGHDNLYWYRRVMGKEIKFLLHFVKESKQDESGMPNNRFLAERTGGTYSTLKVQPAELEDSGVYFCASSLGGGLAREAFFGQGTRLTVV.

The J gene is TRBJ2-6, the V gene TRBV6-1; 8 bases line up with TRBD1. This CDR3 is 17 amino acids long. Trimming removed 7 bases from V and 0 bases from J; junction bases left unmatched: 8. Germline CDR1 MNHNS, CDR2 SASEGT. CDR3 nucleotide sequence: TGTGCCAGCACCCTCTGGACAGGGACCTCTGGGGCCAACGTCCTGACTTTC. Protein product: CASTLWTGTSGANVLTF.

The chain combines TRBV27 with TRBJ2-1; a possible D gene is TRBD2 (6 bases). The CDR3 spans 14 residues. CDR1 is MNHEY, CDR2 SMNVEV, per germline (reference sequence). V was clipped by 4 bases and J by 2 bases, with 9 bases between them. In DNA, the CDR3 is TGTGCCAGCAGTTGGGACTCCACCTACAATGAGCAGTTCTTC. It codes for CASSWDSTYNEQFF.

In this sample, this clonotype turned up a few times. The rearrangement joins TRBV2 to TRBJ2-1; D is unresolved. There are 13 residues in the CDR3. The germline V gene encodes CDR1 SNHLY and CDR2 FYNNEI. The V gene lost 8 bases and the J gene lost 0 bases, with 8 bases spanning the gap. CDR3 region: CASFRSSYNEQFF. For the CDR3, the DNA is TGTGCCAGCTTCAGGAGCTCCTACAATGAGCAGTTCTTC.

V is TRBV2 and J is TRBJ1-5; D is undetermined. The CDR3 covers 15 residues. Germline CDR1 SNHLY, CDR2 FYNNEI. Trimming pared 1 base from V and 5 bases from J, leaving 12 bases between. CDR3 nucleotides: TGTGCCAGCAGTGAAGAGGCGTCTTCACATCAGCCCCAGCATTTT. Protein product: CASSEEASSHQPQHF.

This clonotype has at least ten counts. This rearrangement joins TRBV4-3 to TRBJ2-7; TRBD2 matches 10 bases. The CDR3 covers 15 residues. Germline loops: CDR1 LGHNA, CDR2 YSLEER. Trimming removed 0 bases from V and 2 bases from J; junction bases left unmatched: 1. CDR3: CASSQETSGAYEQYF. CDR3 in DNA: TGCGCCAGCAGCCAAGAAACTAGCGGGGCCTACGAGCAGTACTTC.

The chain uses TRBV10-3 and TRBJ2-7, with a possible D match to TRBD2 (5 bases). Germline values: CDR1 ENHRY, CDR2 SYGVKD. The germline V and J ends were trimmed by 6 bases and 2 bases, with 11 bases remaining between them. This CDR3 contains 13 residues. The CDR3 loop reads CAISSTKTYEQYV. Here the CDR3 DNA reads TGTGCCATCAGCTCGACTAAAACCTACGAGCAGTACGTC.

This clonotype was recorded many times. The CDR3 protein is CASSLVGRQYPNEQFF. DNA for the CDR3: TGTGCCAGCAGCTTAGTGGGACGTCAGTACCCTAATGAGCAGTTCTTC. The chain recombines TRBV7-6 with TRBJ2-1, with D possibly being TRBD1 or TRBD2 (5 bases each). Germline V gives CDR1 SGHVS, CDR2 FNYEAQ. The V end was cut by 1 base, the J end by 7 bases, with 17 bases between. The CDR3 length is 16 residues. Combining the CDR3 with reference TRBV7-6 and TRBJ2-1 gives the whole variable domain GAGVSQSPRYKVTKRGQDVALRCDPISGHVSLYWYRQALGQGPEFLTYFNYEAQQDKSGLPNDRFSAERPEGSISTLTIQRTEQRDSAMYRCASSLVGRQYPNEQFFGPGTRLTVL.

There are many counts of this clonotype. This chain joins TRBV6-2 or TRBV6-3 and TRBJ2-1; TRBD2 matches 7 bases. The germline V gene has CDR1 MNHEY and CDR2 SVGEGT. V was pared by 0 bases and J by 12 bases, with 5 bases of the junction left unmatched. The CDR3 has 13 amino acids. CDR3: CASSYSKGGWQFF. For the CDR3, the DNA is TGTGCCAGCAGTTACTCAAAGGGAGGGTGGCAGTTCTTC.

The sample holds many counts of this clonotype. The chain joins TRBV4-2 to TRBJ2-3; 9 nucleotides match TRBD1. With 1 base clipped from V and 3 bases from J, the junction kept 5 bases outside the gene matches. The CDR3 sequence is 16 residues long. Germline lookup yields CDR1 LGHNA and CDR2 YNFKEQ. This CDR3 is CASSQGDRVRTDTQYF. CDR3 bases: TGTGCCAGCAGCCAAGGGGACAGGGTGAGGACAGATACGCAGTATTTT.

This clonotype was counted a few times. The chain is built from TRBV12-3 or TRBV12-4 and TRBJ2-7, with TRBD2 matching over 7 bases. This CDR3 region has 14 residues. V was pared by 5 bases and J by 5 bases, with 9 bases of the junction left unmatched. This chain's CDR3 is CASSLGGIRNEQYF. The DNA of the CDR3 is TGTGCCAGCAGTCTGGGGGGGATCAGGAACGAGCAGTACTTC.

There are many counts of this clonotype. Here the CDR3 reads CASSHLQDQPQHF. The CDR3 DNA follows: TGCGCCAGCAGCCACTTACAAGACCAGCCCCAGCATTTT. This sequence joins TRBV4-1 and TRBJ1-5; no reliable D call. Trimming removed 3 bases from V and 7 bases from J, with 10 bases in between. The V gene's germline CDR1 is MGHRA and CDR2 YSYEKL. CDR3 length: 13 amino acids.

In this sample, this clonotype turned up many times. J is TRBJ2-1 and V is TRBV4-2; 7 bases are shared with TRBD1. Germline assignment: CDR1 LGHNA and CDR2 YNFKEQ. V lost 0 bases and J lost 0; bases outside the gene matches: 5. The CDR3 sequence is 17 residues long. This CDR3 is CASSQEDWTGSYNEQFF. The CDR3 DNA reads TGTGCCAGCAGCCAAGAAGACTGGACAGGCTCCTACAATGAGCAGTTCTTC.

This clonotype came up a few times. The V and J genes are TRBV18 and TRBJ2-7; D is possibly TRBD1 (6 bases). Per germline, CDR1 KGHSH and CDR2 LQKENI. V gave up 4 bases and J gave up 3 bases, with 16 bases separating them. The CDR3 loop spans 15 amino acids. CDR3 in amino acids: CASSQTGQSDYEQYF. DNA of the CDR3: TGTGCCAGCTCACAGACCGGACAGTCAGACTACGAGCAGTACTTC.

The V call is TRBV20-1, the J call TRBJ2-5; the match to TRBD2 covers 10 bases. Germline trimming cut 0 bases from V and 5 bases from J; bases unmatched to any gene: 15. Germline values: CDR1 DFQATT, CDR2 SNEGSKA (reference sequence). The CDR3 consists of 18 residues. In DNA, the CDR3 is TGCAGTGCTAGAGATCCCCAGGCGAGCGGGGGGGCGGGGGAGACCCAGTACTTC. Its protein product is CSARDPQASGGAGETQYF.

This clonotype was recorded many times. The chain recombines TRBV12-3 or TRBV12-4 with TRBJ2-1, with 7 bases aligning to TRBD2. The CDR3 spans 18 residues. The V gene end was trimmed by 0 bases and the J gene end by 6 bases; junction bases not matched to a gene: 14. The CDR3 DNA reads as TGTGCCAGCAGTTTAGCTTGGCTATCGGGGGGACTGGGCAATGAGCAGTTCTTC. Encoded protein: CASSLAWLSGGLGNEQFF.

This clonotype was observed a handful of times. The chain has TRBV5-5 and TRBJ1-5; 7 nucleotides align to TRBD1. The J segment lost 2 bases and the V segment lost 4 bases, leaving 6 bases of the junction unmatched. This CDR3 has 15 residues. CDR1 SGHKS and CDR2 YYEKEE come from the germline V gene (reference sequence). In DNA, the CDR3 is TGTGCCAGCAGCCCGACAGGGAGGGGCAATCAGCCCCAGCATTTT. This translates into CASSPTGRGNQPQHF.